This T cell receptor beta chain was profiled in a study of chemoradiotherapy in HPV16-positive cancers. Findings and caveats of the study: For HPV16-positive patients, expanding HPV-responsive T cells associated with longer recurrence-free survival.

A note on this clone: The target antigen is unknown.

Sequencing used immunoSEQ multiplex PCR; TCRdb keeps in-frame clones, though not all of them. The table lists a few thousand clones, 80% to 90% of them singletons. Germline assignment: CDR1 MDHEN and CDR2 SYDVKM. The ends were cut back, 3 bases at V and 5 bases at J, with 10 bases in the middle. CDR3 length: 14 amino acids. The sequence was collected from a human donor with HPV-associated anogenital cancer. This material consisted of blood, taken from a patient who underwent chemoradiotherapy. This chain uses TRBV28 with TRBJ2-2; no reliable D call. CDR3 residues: CASSLGRKTGELFF. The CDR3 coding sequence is TGTGCCAGCAGTTTGGGCAGAAAGACCGGGGAGCTGTTTTTT.